One and the same sample provided the 19 T cell receptor beta chains below, sequenced in a study of identical twins. TCRdb redid the calling of the 5' RACE reads with MiXCR, one entry per CDR3 protein. The sample lists 250,000 or so distinct CDR3 sequences; roughly 7% were seen once. These data also featured in a second study, about yellow fever vaccine responses in identical twins.

The sample taken for sequencing was memory (CD45RO+) T cells sorted from blood. The receptors shown here come from a woman aged 18-35 years in good health.

This clonotype appeared many times. This chain uses TRBV6-1 with TRBJ2-3; 7 bases are shared with TRBD2. Per germline, CDR1 MNHNS and CDR2 SASEGT. Germline trimming cut 4 bases from V and 1 base from J; bases unmatched to any gene: 5. The CDR3 is made up of 15 amino acids. The CDR3: CASSGTSDRTDTQYF. The CDR3 bases are TGTGCCAGCAGTGGAACTAGCGACCGCACAGATACGCAGTATTTT.

The rearrangement uses TRBV20-1 and TRBJ2-2; a weak D match, TRBD1 (5 bases). V was trimmed by 6 bases and J by 2 bases, leaving 16 bases between them. Germline CDR1 DFQATT, CDR2 SNEGSKA (reference sequence). The CDR3 has 15 residues. CDR3 in DNA: TGCAGTGCGCGCCTGACAGATCCAAACACCGGGGAGCTGTTTTTT. It codes for CSARLTDPNTGELFF.

Only a few counts were recorded for this clonotype. The chain combines TRBV7-6 with TRBJ2-1; no clear D gene. Trimming cost V 2 bases and J 8 bases, with 13 bases left between them. Per germline, CDR1 SGHVS and CDR2 FNYEAQ. This CDR3 is 14 amino acids long. The CDR3 region has the DNA TGTGCCAGCAGCTTAAGGGTTTTTCGGGATGAGCAGTTCTTC. Translated: CASSLRVFRDEQFF. The whole variable domain, filled in from reference TRBV7-6 and TRBJ2-1, reads GAGVSQSPRYKVTKRGQDVALRCDPISGHVSLYWYRQALGQGPEFLTYFNYEAQQDKSGLPNDRFSAERPEGSISTLTIQRTEQRDSAMYRCASSLRVFRDEQFFGPGTRLTVL.

Comments on this clonotype: A single base separates this from a much larger clone, so it may be a read error. The chain uses TRBV10-3 and TRBJ2-5; no reliable D call. The germline V gene has CDR1 ENHRY and CDR2 SYGVKD. The CDR3 runs to 13 residues. The CDR3 DNA is TGTTCCATCAGTGAGTCGGGTATTGAGACCCAGTACTTC. Translated, it gives CSISESGIETQYF.

The V gene is TRBV18, the J gene TRBJ1-6; possibly TRBD1 for D (6 bases). The CDR3 has 13 residues. Trimming took 3 bases from V and 10 from J, leaving 10 bases between them. The germline V gene has CDR1 KGHSH and CDR2 LQKENI. The CDR3 is CASSPNRDSPLHF. The CDR3 nucleotides are TGTGCCAGCTCACCGAACAGGGACTCACCCCTCCACTTT.

CDR3 sequence reads: CASSPEAGGIQYF. The CDR3 DNA reads as TGTGCCAGCTCACCCGAAGCAGGCGGCATTCAGTACTTC. V is TRBV18 and J is TRBJ2-4; no reliable D call. Germline V CDR1 and CDR2: KGHSH, LQKENI. V was cut by 3 bases and J by 9 bases, with 12 bases left in between. The CDR3 loop spans 13 amino acids.

J is TRBJ2-2 and V is TRBV24-1; D is ambiguous. V lost 5 bases and J lost 6, with 6 bases in between. The CDR3 is 12 residues long. CDR1 is KGHDR, CDR2 SFDVKD, per germline. The CDR3 DNA reads as TGTGCCACCAGTGTGGCATCCGGGGAGCTGTTTTTT. Protein sequence: CATSVASGELFF.

This clonotype appeared many times. The rearrangement uses TRBV29-1 and TRBJ2-7; TRBD1 might be the D (6 bases). Germline V lookup: CDR1 SQVTM, CDR2 ANQGSEA. The V end lost 6 bases, the J end lost 2 bases, and 8 bases lay between the germline ends. The CDR3 loop spans 11 amino acids. The CDR3 DNA sequence: TGCAGCGTGGGGGACACCTACGAGCAGTACTTC. Its translation: CSVGDTYEQYF.

This clonotype was counted a few times. The chain is built from TRBV4-2 and TRBJ2-4, with TRBD2 identical over 13 bases. The CDR3 loop spans 19 amino acids. The V and J ends lost 4 bases and 2 bases, in that order; junction bases with no gene match: 11. In germline, CDR1 is LGHNA, CDR2 YNFKEQ. The CDR3 here is CASSRQGLAGSSPKNIQYF. CDR3 DNA sequence: TGTGCCAGCAGCCGGCAGGGACTAGCGGGATCTAGCCCCAAAAACATTCAGTACTTC.

This clonotype has a handful of counts. In nucleotides, the CDR3 is TGTGCCAGCAGCTTATACGGTGGGACTAGCGGCTCCTACGAGCAGTACTTC. Translated, it gives CASSLYGGTSGSYEQYF. V gene TRBV7-6 combines with J gene TRBJ2-7; 11 nucleotides align to TRBD2. Germline CDR1 and CDR2: SGHVS and FNYEAQ. V dropped 2 bases and J dropped 0; count of bases not matched to a gene: 6. This CDR3 region has 17 residues.

This chain uses TRBV4-1 with TRBJ2-1; TRBD1 might be the D (6 bases). The CDR3 length is 18 residues. Trimming removed 0 bases at V and 0 bases at J, with 15 bases between. Germline V lookup: CDR1 MGHRA, CDR2 YSYEKL. CDR3: CASSQDLGTWSSYNEQFF. CDR3 coding DNA: TGCGCCAGCAGCCAAGATCTGGGGACATGGAGCTCCTACAATGAGCAGTTCTTC.

This clonotype was observed at least ten times. The chain is built from TRBV5-1 and TRBJ2-5, with TRBD2 as a possible D gene (5 bases). Germline CDR1 and CDR2: SGHRS and YFSETQ. The CDR3 covers 16 residues. V lost 3 bases and J 4 bases, leaving 19 bases between the germline ends. The CDR3 DNA reads as TGCGCCAGCAGCTCCAACCTCGGGGTGTTGGGAGAGACCCAGTACTTC. Protein product: CASSSNLGVLGETQYF.

This clonotype appeared a few times. The rearrangement links TRBV5-1 to TRBJ2-6; D is uncertain. Germline V gene sequence: CDR1 SGHRS, CDR2 YFSETQ. Trimming cost V 0 bases and J 0 bases, with 7 bases left between them. CDR3 size: 16 residues. The CDR3 reads CASSLGHPSGANVLTF. DNA of the CDR3: TGCGCCAGCAGCTTGGGACACCCCTCTGGGGCCAACGTCCTGACTTTC.

This clonotype was picked up a small number of times. The chain links TRBV9 to TRBJ2-7, with a weak D call TRBD1 (6 bases). The germline V gene has CDR1 SGDLS and CDR2 YYNGEE. V lost 5 bases, J lost 0 bases, and 9 bases lay in between. The CDR3 is 13 residues long. The CDR3 sequence is CASSRQDSYEQYF. The CDR3 bases are TGTGCCAGCAGTCGACAGGACTCCTACGAGCAGTACTTC.

This clonotype was observed at least ten times. V and J are TRBV12-3 or TRBV12-4 and TRBJ2-2; the D is unclear. The CDR3 spans 14 residues. V gave up 5 bases and J gave up 5 bases, with 12 bases separating them. CDR3 in DNA: TGTGCCAGCAGTCCCCGCACAGCGACCGGGGAGCTGTTTTTT. Its translation is CASSPRTATGELFF.

This clonotype was counted a few times. V and J are TRBV5-1 and TRBJ1-2; TRBD1 is a possible D gene (6 bases). The ends were cut back, 4 bases at V and 4 bases at J, with 17 bases in the middle. The CDR3 extends over 15 amino acids. In germline, CDR1 is SGHRS, CDR2 YFSETQ. For the CDR3, the DNA is TGCGCCAGCAGCGAGATCACAGGGAACCCCTATGGCTACACCTTC. This translates into CASSEITGNPYGYTF.

The sample holds many counts of this clonotype. The V and J genes are TRBV18 and TRBJ2-7; 8 nucleotides line up with TRBD2. The CDR3 spans 14 residues. Germline assignment: CDR1 KGHSH and CDR2 LQKENI. V lost 3 bases, J lost 6 bases, and 7 bases stayed unmatched. The CDR3 bases are TGTGCCAGCTCACCGAGCGGGAGTCCAATCGAGCAGTACTTC. Amino acids: CASSPSGSPIEQYF.

This clonotype has at least ten counts. This sequence joins TRBV5-1 and TRBJ2-2; 12 bases align to TRBD2. With V trimmed by 0 bases and J by 3 bases, 3 bases remained unmatched. The CDR3 is 17 amino acids. Germline CDR1 and CDR2: SGHRS and YFSETQ. CDR3 bases: TGCGCCAGCAGCTTGGTGAGACTAGCGGGAGACACCGGGGAGCTGTTTTTT. Amino acid sequence: CASSLVRLAGDTGELFF.

The chain is built from TRBV27 and TRBJ1-6, with D uncertain. This CDR3 has 18 amino acids. V was shortened by 2 bases and J by 7 bases, with 21 bases between the two germline ends. CDR1 is MNHEY and CDR2 is SMNVEV in the germline V gene (reference sequence). The CDR3, as DNA: TGTGCCAGCAGTTTAAGCAGTACGAGAAAGGCGACCAATTCACCCCTCCACTTT. Translation: CASSLSSTRKATNSPLHF.